Here is one TCR beta chain with its context. The antigen is unknown. This table comes from immunoSEQ multiplex PCR, and its TCRdb copy is limited to in-frame clones, with some not included. The table has some 410,000 clones, about 90% seen once. These data come from a study of Ad26.COV2.S vaccination and SARS-CoV-2 variants. Background on the study: The vaccine Ad26.COV2.S was put into the muscle once, or twice with 56 days between.

Treatment noted: about 20 received Ad26.COV2.S at low or high dose, single or two shots; roughly 5 received placebo; per-sample allocation not given. Each sample was drawn 63 days after the first injection (of vaccine or placebo). Cohort 1b enrolled adults aged 18-55 years in Boston. Whole-study results and caveats: The breadth of spike-specific CD8+ and CD4+ T cell responses after vaccination was reportedly substantial. Vaccine recipients showed a spike-specific TCR breadth that was higher than in placebo recipients.

The sample in question was peripheral blood, obtained in a trial of Ad26.COV2.S vaccine versus placebo. The receptor's source is a person between 18 and 65 years old who received the Ad26.COV2.S COVID-19 vaccine or a placebo.

The CDR3 reads CASSPGLYQPQHF. CDR3 nucleotides: TGTGCCAGCAGCCCGGGACTCTATCAGCCCCAGCATTTT. This chain uses TRBV11-2 with TRBJ1-5; D might be TRBD1 (5 bases). Germline loops: CDR1 SGHAT, CDR2 FQNNGV. The CDR3 totals 13 residues. V lost 5 bases to trimming and J lost 5 bases, with 10 bases between them.